These 23 T cell receptor beta chains share one sample of origin, sequenced in a study of shared clonotypes between healthy human individuals. Profiling relied on immunoSEQ multiplex PCR, and the TCRdb table lists in-frame clones only, not all of them. The profile shows 300,000 to 400,000 clones, around 72% of them singletons. Sequencing was carried out using memory CD4+ T cells sorted from blood. Subset denoted: CD45RA-negative fraction. The receptor source for this set is a man younger than 45 in good health.

J is TRBJ2-7 and V is TRBV7-9; 11 nucleotides align to TRBD2. The CDR3 is 17 residues long. Germline V gives CDR1 SEHNR, CDR2 FQNEAQ (reference sequence). Trimming took 5 bases from V and 1 from J; bases not matched to a gene: 10. CDR3 protein: CASSTEGRLAGSYEQYF. CDR3 nucleotide sequence: TGTGCCAGCAGCACCGAGGGTAGACTAGCGGGATCCTACGAGCAGTACTTC.

This clone was picked up one time. The rearrangement joins TRBV5-1 to TRBJ2-3; TRBD1 aligns across 9 bases. The CDR3 loop spans 16 amino acids. J lost 1 base, V lost 5 bases, and 8 bases had no gene match. Per the germline V gene, CDR1 is SGHRS and CDR2 is YFSETQ. CDR3 nucleotides: TGCGCCAGCAGACAGGACAGGGGTAGGGGCACAGATACGCAGTATTTT. The encoded protein is CASRQDRGRGTDTQYF.

The rearrangement uses TRBV28 and TRBJ1-3; D is uncertain. This CDR3 is built from 15 residues. V was clipped by 7 bases and J by 0 bases, with 13 bases between them. Looked up from germline, CDR1 is MDHEN and CDR2 is SYDVKM. The CDR3 nucleotides read TGTGCCAGCAATCGGGGATTAAGCTCTGGAAACACCATATATTTT. Protein product: CASNRGLSSGNTIYF.

About this clone itself: Other DNA sequences in the same sample also yield this CDR3. This chain links TRBV18 with TRBJ2-5; D is unresolved. Trimming removed 4 bases at V and 5 bases at J, with 5 bases between. Germline-derived CDR1 and CDR2 are KGHSH and LQKENI. The CDR3 is made up of 11 amino acids. The CDR3 reads CASSLGETQYF. The CDR3 DNA is TGTGCCAGCTCACTGGGGGAGACCCAGTACTTC.

The rearrangement uses TRBV11-2 and TRBJ1-3, with 9 bases lining up with TRBD1. V dropped 5 bases and J dropped 3; count of bases not matched to a gene: 14. Germline V gene data show CDR1 as SGHAT and CDR2 as FQNNGV. The CDR3 is made up of 18 amino acids. The CDR3 DNA reads as TGTGCCAGCAGCGTCAAAACCCGGGACAGGGTGTTTGGAAACACCATATATTTT. As protein: CASSVKTRDRVFGNTIYF. Filled out from reference TRBV11-2 and TRBJ1-3, the complete variable domain reads EAGVAQSPRYKIIEKRQSVAFWCNPISGHATLYWYQQILGQGPKLLIQFQNNGVVDDSQLPKDRFSAERLKGVDSTLKIQPAKLEDSAVYLCASSVKTRDRVFGNTIYFGEGSWLTVV.

This clone was seen a single time. The CDR3 sequence: CASSGVTGTSYYEQYF. The DNA of the CDR3 is TGTGCCAGCAGTGGAGTAACCGGGACTAGCTACTACGAGCAGTACTTC. This rearrangement joins TRBV6-1 to TRBJ2-7, with 9 bases that match TRBD2. The germline gives CDR1 MNHNS, CDR2 SASEGT. Trimming took 4 bases from V and 3 from J; bases not matched to a gene: 10. This CDR3 has 16 residues.

The chain couples TRBV5-1 to TRBJ1-1; D unclear. There are 15 residues in the CDR3. Per the germline V gene, CDR1 is SGHRS and CDR2 is YFSETQ. Deletions cut 0 bases from V and 5 bases from J, with 14 bases between. For the CDR3, the DNA is TGCGCCAGCAGCTTGGAAGGCAGGACGGGGACTGAAGCTTTCTTT. Translated, it gives CASSLEGRTGTEAFF.

The chain employs TRBV27 and TRBJ2-7; tentatively, D is TRBD2 (7 bases). Trimming took 4 bases from V and 0 from J, leaving 16 bases between them. Looked up from germline, CDR1 is MNHEY and CDR2 is SMNVEV (reference sequence). The CDR3 totals 16 residues. CDR3 amino acids: CASSSFSRGASYEQYF. The CDR3 DNA is TGTGCCAGCAGTTCCTTTTCTCGGGGGGCCTCCTACGAGCAGTACTTC.

The chain links TRBV4-1 to TRBJ1-3, with TRBD1 identical over 7 bases. The CDR3 is 16 amino acids. In germline, CDR1 is MGHRA, CDR2 YSYEKL. V lost 0 bases and J lost 0; bases outside the gene matches: 2. As DNA, the CDR3 is TGCGCCAGCAGCCAAGAAGGGACAGTCTCTGGAAACACCATATATTTT. It encodes CASSQEGTVSGNTIYF.

The chain has TRBV18 and TRBJ2-7; D remains unclear. Germline loops: CDR1 KGHSH, CDR2 LQKENI. The length of the CDR3 is 15 residues. V was cut by 2 bases and J by 3 bases, with 14 bases left in between. DNA of the CDR3: TGTGCCAGCTCACCATCGACAAATCACGACTACGAGCAGTACTTC. It codes for CASSPSTNHDYEQYF.

The V call is TRBV28, the J call TRBJ2-2; TRBD1 agrees at 7 bases. Germline V lookup: CDR1 MDHEN, CDR2 SYDVKM. J lost 6 bases, V lost 4 bases, and 14 bases had no gene match. The CDR3 consists of 17 residues. The CDR3 bases are TGTGCCAGCAGTTCGCAGATCCGCCCTCAGGGGGCCGGGGAGCTGTTTTTT. Its translation is CASSSQIRPQGAGELFF.

CDR3 bases: TGTGCCAGCAGCTTGGTCCAGGGGAACACCGGGGAGCTGTTTTTT. Encoded protein: CASSLVQGNTGELFF. The rearrangement joins TRBV5-4 to TRBJ2-2; tentative D call: TRBD1 (5 bases). This CDR3 has 15 residues. V lost 0 bases and J 1 base, leaving 7 bases between the germline ends. Germline V gene lookup returns CDR1 SGHNT and CDR2 YYREEE (reference sequence).

This chain uses TRBV5-5 with TRBJ1-1; D is perhaps TRBD1 (5 bases). Trimming took 2 bases from V and 4 from J, leaving 12 bases between them. CDR1 and CDR2 from the germline V gene are SGHKS and YYEKEE (reference sequence). The CDR3 covers 14 residues. CDR3 coding DNA: TGTGCCAGCAGCTTTGGGGGACGGGGCACTGAAGCTTTCTTT. Translating gives CASSFGGRGTEAFF.

This clone was detected once. CDR3 bases: TGTGCCAGCAGCTTAGCAGGGATTTCCACAGATACGCAGTATTTT. Translation gives CASSLAGISTDTQYF. The J gene is TRBJ2-3, the V gene TRBV11-1; no definite D call. With 0 bases removed from V and 2 bases from J, the gap between germline ends came to 9 bases. Germline V gene lookup returns CDR1 SGHAT and CDR2 FQDESV (reference sequence). This CDR3 contains 15 residues.

Concerning this clone itself: Additional DNA sequences in this sample encode the identical CDR3. V gene TRBV27 combines with J gene TRBJ2-1; 7 positions agree with TRBD1. With V trimmed by 1 base and J by 1 base, 1 base remained unmatched. Germline assignment: CDR1 MNHEY and CDR2 SMNVEV (reference sequence). This CDR3 comprises 15 residues. The CDR3 loop reads CASSLYRGSYNEQFF. As DNA, the CDR3 is TGTGCCAGCAGTTTATACAGGGGTTCCTACAATGAGCAGTTCTTC.

J is TRBJ2-7 and V is TRBV7-9, with 12 bases identical to TRBD2. This CDR3 is built from 14 residues. Germline loops: CDR1 SEHNR, CDR2 FQNEAQ (reference sequence). The V and J ends lost 4 bases and 3 bases, in that order; junction bases with no gene match: 1. The CDR3 is CASSWTSGNYEQYF. The CDR3, as DNA: TGTGCCAGCAGCTGGACTAGCGGGAACTACGAGCAGTACTTC.

This clone has more than one count but fewer than ten. The rearrangement links TRBV6-1 to TRBJ1-1, with a weak D call TRBD1 (6 bases). Germline V CDR1 and CDR2: MNHNS, SASEGT. There are 11 residues in the CDR3. V was trimmed by 8 bases and J by 3 bases, leaving 7 bases between them. CDR3 DNA sequence: TGTGCCAGCCAGGGGCACACTGAAGCTTTCTTT. It yields the protein CASQGHTEAFF.

The rearrangement links TRBV27 to TRBJ1-4, with D maybe TRBD1 (6 bases). CDR3 length equals 13 residues. Germline CDR1 MNHEY, CDR2 SMNVEV (reference sequence). Trimming removed 6 bases from V and 8 bases from J, with 13 bases in between. The CDR3 coding sequence is TGTGCCAGCAGGAAACAGGGCTGGGAAAAACTGTTTTTT. This translates into CASRKQGWEKLFF.

The rearrangement links TRBV7-7 to TRBJ2-3; D uncertain. This CDR3 comprises 13 residues. V was shortened by 3 bases and J by 3 bases, with 7 bases between the two germline ends. From germline, CDR1 is SSHAT and CDR2 FNYEAQ (reference sequence). The DNA for the CDR3 is TGTGCCAGCAGCTTTTTGCGGACAGATACGCAGTATTTT. It specifies CASSFLRTDTQYF.

This clone was observed a single time. The V and J genes are TRBV9 and TRBJ1-1; no clear D gene. Germline V CDR1 and CDR2: SGDLS, YYNGEE. The CDR3 is 14 amino acids. V dropped 0 bases and J dropped 4 bases, with 10 bases sitting between them. The CDR3 protein is CASSVGVRGTEAFF. CDR3 bases: TGTGCCAGCAGCGTAGGGGTTAGAGGCACTGAAGCTTTCTTT.

The chain employs TRBV5-1 and TRBJ1-1; 9 bases match TRBD1. The CDR3 runs to 15 residues. Per germline, CDR1 SGHRS and CDR2 YFSETQ. V lost 4 bases and J lost 4; bases outside the gene matches: 8. The CDR3, as DNA: TGCGCCAGCAGCAAGAACAGGGGGCTGGGCACTGAAGCTTTCTTT. Protein sequence: CASSKNRGLGTEAFF.

The J gene is TRBJ2-5, the V gene TRBV29-1, with TRBD1 as a possible D gene (5 bases). Trimming stripped 4 bases from V and 5 bases from J, with 14 bases between. The CDR3 has 13 amino acids. Per germline, CDR1 SQVTM and CDR2 ANQGSEA. The CDR3 coding sequence is TGCAGCGTTGTAGGAGCAGGGATGGAGACCCAGTACTTC. Translated, it gives CSVVGAGMETQYF. The whole variable domain, remainder taken from reference TRBV29-1 and TRBJ2-5, is SAVISQKPSRDICQRGTSLTIQCQVDSQVTMMFWYRQQPGQSLTLIATANQGSEATYESGFVIDKFPISRPNLTFSTLTVSNMSPEDSSIYLCSVVGAGMETQYFGPGTRLLVL.

This clone has only a few counts. The chain uses TRBV25-1 and TRBJ1-5; D is uncertain. This CDR3 spans 11 amino acids. The germline CDR1 and CDR2 sequences are MGHDK and SYGVNS. Trimming took 0 bases from V and 6 from J, leaving 0 bases between them. DNA for the CDR3: TGTGCCAGCAGTGAATATCAGCCCCAGCATTTT. This translates into CASSEYQPQHF. The full variable domain, rest sourced from reference TRBV25-1 and TRBJ1-5, is EADIYQTPRYLVIGTGKKITLECSQTMGHDKMYWYQQDPGMELHLIHYSYGVNSTEKGDLSSESTVSRIRTEHFPLTLESARPSHTSQYLCASSEYQPQHFGDGTRLSIL.